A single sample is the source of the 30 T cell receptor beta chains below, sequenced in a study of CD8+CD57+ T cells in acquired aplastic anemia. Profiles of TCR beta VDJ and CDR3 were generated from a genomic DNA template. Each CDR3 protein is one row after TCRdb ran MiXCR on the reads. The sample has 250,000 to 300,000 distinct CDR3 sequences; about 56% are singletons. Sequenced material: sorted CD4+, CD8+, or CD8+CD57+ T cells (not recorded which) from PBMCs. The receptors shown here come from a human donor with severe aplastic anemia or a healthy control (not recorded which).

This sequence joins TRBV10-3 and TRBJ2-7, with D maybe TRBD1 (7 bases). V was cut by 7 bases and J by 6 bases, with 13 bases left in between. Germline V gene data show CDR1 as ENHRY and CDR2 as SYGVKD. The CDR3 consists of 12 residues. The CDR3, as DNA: TGTGCCATCACTCGTCAGGGGGGCGAGCAGTACTTC. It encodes CAITRQGGEQYF.

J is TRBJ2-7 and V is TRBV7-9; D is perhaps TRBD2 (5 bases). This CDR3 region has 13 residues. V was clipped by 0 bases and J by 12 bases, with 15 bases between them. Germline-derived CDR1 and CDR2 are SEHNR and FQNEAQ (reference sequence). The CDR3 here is CASSLALDEGSYF. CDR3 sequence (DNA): TGTGCCAGCAGCTTAGCTCTCGACGAGGGTTCGTACTTC.

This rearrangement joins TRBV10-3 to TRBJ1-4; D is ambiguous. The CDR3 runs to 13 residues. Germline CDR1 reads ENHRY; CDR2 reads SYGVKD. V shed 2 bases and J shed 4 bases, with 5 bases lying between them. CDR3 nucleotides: TGTGCCATCAGTGAGCGTCGTAATGAAAAACTGTTTTTT. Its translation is CAISERRNEKLFF.

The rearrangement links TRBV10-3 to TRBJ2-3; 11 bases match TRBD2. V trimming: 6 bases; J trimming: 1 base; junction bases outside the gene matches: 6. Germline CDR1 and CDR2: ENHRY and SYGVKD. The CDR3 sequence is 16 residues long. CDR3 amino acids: CAIRGSGRAGTDTQYF. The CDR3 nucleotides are TGTGCCATCAGGGGTAGCGGGAGGGCCGGCACAGATACGCAGTATTTT.

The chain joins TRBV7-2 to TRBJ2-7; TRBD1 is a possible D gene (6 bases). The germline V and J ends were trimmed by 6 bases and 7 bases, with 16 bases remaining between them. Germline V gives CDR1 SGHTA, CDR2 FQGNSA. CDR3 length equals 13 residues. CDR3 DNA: TGTGCCAGCAGACAACAGGGAGCCCAGGAGCAGTACTTC. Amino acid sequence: CASRQQGAQEQYF. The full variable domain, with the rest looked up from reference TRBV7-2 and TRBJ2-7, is GAGVSQSPSNKVTEKGKDVELRCDPISGHTALYWYRQSLGQGLEFLIYFQGNSAPDKSGLPSDRFSAERTGGSVSTLTIQRTQQEDSAVYLCASRQQGAQEQYFGPGTRLTVT.

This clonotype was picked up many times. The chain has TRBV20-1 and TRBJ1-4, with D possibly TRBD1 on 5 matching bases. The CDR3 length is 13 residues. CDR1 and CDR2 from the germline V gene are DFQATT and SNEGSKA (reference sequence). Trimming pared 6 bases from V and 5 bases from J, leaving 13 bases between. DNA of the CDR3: TGCAGTGCAATTGGGACGGTGAATGAAAAACTGTTTTTT. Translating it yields CSAIGTVNEKLFF.

The CDR3 nucleotides read TGTGCCAGCAGCGTAGCTAGTGGGTCGGATGGCTACACCTTC. Its protein product is CASSVASGSDGYTF. J is TRBJ1-2 and V is TRBV12-3 or TRBV12-4; no clear D gene. V was clipped by 6 bases and J by 6 bases, with 17 bases between them. This CDR3 region has 14 residues.

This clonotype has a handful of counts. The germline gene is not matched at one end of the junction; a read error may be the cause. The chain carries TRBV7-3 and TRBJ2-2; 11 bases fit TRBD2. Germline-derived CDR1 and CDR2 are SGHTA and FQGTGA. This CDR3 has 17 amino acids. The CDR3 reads CASSLKVSGGGSGELFF. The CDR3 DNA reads TGTGCAAGCAGCTTAAAGGTTAGCGGGGGGGGTAGCGGGGAGCTGTTTTTT.

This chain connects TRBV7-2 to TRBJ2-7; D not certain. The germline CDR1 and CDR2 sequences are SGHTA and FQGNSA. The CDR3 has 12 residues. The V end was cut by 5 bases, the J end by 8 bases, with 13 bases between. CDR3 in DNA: TGTGCCAGCAGCCCCCCGAGTGGGCAGCAGTACTTC. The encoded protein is CASSPPSGQQYF. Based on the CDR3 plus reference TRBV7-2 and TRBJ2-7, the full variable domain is GAGVSQSPSNKVTEKGKDVELRCDPISGHTALYWYRQSLGQGLEFLIYFQGNSAPDKSGLPSDRFSAERTGGSVSTLTIQRTQQEDSAVYLCASSPPSGQQYFGPGTRLTVT.

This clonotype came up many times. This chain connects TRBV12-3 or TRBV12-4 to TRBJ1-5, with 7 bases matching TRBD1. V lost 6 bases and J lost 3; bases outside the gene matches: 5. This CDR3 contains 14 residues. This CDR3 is CASRPTGTNQPQHF. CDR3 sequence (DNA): TGTGCCAGCAGGCCGACAGGGACCAATCAGCCCCAGCATTTT.

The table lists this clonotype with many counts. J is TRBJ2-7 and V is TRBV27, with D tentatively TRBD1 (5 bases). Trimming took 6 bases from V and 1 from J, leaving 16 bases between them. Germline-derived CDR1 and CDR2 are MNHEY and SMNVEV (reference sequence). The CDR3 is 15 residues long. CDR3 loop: CASSHRRDGSYEQYF. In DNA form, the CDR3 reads TGTGCCAGCAGCCACAGGCGTGACGGATCCTACGAGCAGTACTTC.

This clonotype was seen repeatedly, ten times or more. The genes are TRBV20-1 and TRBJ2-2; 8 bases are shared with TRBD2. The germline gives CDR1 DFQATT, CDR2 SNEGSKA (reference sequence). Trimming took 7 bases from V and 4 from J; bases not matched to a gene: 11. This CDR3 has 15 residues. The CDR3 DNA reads TGCAGTGTCAGATCGGCGGGGGGCCTCACCGGGGAGCTGTTTTTT. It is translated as CSVRSAGGLTGELFF.

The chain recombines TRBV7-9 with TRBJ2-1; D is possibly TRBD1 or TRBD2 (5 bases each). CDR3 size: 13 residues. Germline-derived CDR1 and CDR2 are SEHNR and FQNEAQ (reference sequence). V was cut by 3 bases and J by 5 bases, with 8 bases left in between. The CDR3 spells CASSLTADNEQFF. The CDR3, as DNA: TGTGCCAGCAGCTTGACAGCGGACAATGAGCAGTTCTTC.

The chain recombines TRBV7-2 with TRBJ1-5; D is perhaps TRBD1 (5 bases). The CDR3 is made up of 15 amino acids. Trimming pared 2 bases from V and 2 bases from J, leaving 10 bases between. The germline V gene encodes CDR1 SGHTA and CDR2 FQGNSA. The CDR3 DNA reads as TGTGCCAGCAGCTTAATATGGGGCGGCAATCAGCCCCAGCATTTT. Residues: CASSLIWGGNQPQHF.

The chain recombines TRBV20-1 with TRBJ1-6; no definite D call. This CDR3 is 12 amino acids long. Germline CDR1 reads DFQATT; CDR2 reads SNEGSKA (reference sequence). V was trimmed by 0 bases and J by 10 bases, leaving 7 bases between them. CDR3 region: CSARDGYSPLHF. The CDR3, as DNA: TGCAGTGCTAGAGACGGCTACTCACCCCTCCACTTT.

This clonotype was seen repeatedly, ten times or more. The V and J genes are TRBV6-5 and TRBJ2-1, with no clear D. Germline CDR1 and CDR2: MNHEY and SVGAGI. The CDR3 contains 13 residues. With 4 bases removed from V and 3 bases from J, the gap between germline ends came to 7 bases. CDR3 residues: CASSSPRYNEQFF. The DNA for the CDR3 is TGTGCCAGCAGTTCGCCGCGCTACAATGAGCAGTTCTTC.

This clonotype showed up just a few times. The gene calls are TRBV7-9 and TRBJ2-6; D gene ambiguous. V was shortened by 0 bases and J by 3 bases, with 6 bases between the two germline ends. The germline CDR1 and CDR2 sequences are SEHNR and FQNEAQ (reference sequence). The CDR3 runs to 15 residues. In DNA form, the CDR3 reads TGTGCCAGCAGCTTAGCGATCGGTGGGGCCAACGTCCTGACTTTC. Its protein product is CASSLAIGGANVLTF.

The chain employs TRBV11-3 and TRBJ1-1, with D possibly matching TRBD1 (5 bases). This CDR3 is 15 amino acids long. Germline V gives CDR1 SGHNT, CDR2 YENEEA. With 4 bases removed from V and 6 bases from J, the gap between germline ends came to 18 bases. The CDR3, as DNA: TGTGCCAGCAGCTGGACCGGGACTGGAAGGGCTGAAGCTTTCTTT. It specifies CASSWTGTGRAEAFF.

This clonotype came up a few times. This chain's CDR3 is CASSLLAGEAFF. The CDR3 DNA is TGTGCCAGCAGTTTATTAGCCGGGGAAGCTTTCTTT. The chain carries TRBV28 and TRBJ1-1; D ambiguous. This CDR3 contains 12 residues. V dropped 1 base and J dropped 8 bases, with 8 bases sitting between them. Per germline, CDR1 MDHEN and CDR2 SYDVKM.

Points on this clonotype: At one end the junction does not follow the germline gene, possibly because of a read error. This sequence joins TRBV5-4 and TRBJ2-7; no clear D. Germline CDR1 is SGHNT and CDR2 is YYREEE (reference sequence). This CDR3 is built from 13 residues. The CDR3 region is CASSQGIETTHFF. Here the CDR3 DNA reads TGCGCCAGCAGCCAAGGGATCGAGACAACGCACTTTTTC.

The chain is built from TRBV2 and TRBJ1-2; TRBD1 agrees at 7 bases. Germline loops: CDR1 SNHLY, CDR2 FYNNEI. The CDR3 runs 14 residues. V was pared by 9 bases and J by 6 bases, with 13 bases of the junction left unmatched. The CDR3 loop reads CARTSLRGPDGYTF. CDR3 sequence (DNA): TGTGCCAGAACCTCCCTGAGGGGGCCTGATGGCTACACCTTC.

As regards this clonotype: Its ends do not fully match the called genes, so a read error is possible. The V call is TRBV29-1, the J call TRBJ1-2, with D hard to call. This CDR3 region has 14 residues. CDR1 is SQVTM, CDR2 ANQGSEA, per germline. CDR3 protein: CSVEDRVGNYDYTF. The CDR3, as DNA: TGCAGCGTTGAAGATCGGGTTGGGAACTATGACTACACCTTC.

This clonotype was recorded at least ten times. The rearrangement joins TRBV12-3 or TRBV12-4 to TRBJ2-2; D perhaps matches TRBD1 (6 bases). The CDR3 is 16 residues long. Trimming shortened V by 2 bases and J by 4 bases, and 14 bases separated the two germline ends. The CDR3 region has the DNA TGTGCCAGCAGTTTATTCGTGGGGGCAGCCACCGGGGAGCTGTTTTTT. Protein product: CASSLFVGAATGELFF.

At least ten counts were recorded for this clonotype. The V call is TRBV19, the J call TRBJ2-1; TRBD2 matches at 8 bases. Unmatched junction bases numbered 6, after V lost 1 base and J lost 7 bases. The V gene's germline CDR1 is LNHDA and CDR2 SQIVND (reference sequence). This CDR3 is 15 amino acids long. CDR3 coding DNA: TGTGCCAGTAGTATAGCCGGGGGGGGCTTGAATGAGCAGTTCTTC. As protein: CASSIAGGGLNEQFF.

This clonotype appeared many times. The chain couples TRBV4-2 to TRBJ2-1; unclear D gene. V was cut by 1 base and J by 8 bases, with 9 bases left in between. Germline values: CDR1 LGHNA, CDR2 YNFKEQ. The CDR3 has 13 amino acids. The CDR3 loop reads CASSQVGYHEQFF. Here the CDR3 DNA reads TGTGCCAGCAGCCAAGTAGGGTACCATGAGCAGTTCTTC.

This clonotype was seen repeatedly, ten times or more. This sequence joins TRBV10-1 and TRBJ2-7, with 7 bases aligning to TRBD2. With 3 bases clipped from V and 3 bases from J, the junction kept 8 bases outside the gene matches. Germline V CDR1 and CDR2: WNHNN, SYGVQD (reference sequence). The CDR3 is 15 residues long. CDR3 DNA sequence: TGCGCCAGCAGTGACGTGCCTAGCGGTCGCTACGAGCAGTACTTC. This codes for CASSDVPSGRYEQYF.

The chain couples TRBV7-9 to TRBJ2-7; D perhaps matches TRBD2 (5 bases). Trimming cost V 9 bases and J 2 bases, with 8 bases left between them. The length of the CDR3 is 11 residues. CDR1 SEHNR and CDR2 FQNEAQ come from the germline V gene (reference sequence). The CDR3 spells CASGLPYEQYF. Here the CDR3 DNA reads TGTGCCAGTGGACTCCCCTACGAGCAGTACTTC.

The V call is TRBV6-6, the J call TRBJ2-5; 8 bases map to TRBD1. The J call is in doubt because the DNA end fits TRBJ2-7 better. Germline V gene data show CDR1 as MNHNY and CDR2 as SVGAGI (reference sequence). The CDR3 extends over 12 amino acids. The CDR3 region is CASSHDRGEQYF. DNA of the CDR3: TGTGCCAGCAGCCATGACAGGGGCGAGCAGTACTTC.

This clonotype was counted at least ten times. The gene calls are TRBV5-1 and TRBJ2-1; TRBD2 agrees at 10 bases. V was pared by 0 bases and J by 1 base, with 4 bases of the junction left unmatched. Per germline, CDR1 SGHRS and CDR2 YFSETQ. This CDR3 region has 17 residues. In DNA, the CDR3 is TGCGCCAGCAGCTTGGGAAGCGGGGGGGCTTCCTACAATGAGCAGTTCTTC. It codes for CASSLGSGGASYNEQFF.

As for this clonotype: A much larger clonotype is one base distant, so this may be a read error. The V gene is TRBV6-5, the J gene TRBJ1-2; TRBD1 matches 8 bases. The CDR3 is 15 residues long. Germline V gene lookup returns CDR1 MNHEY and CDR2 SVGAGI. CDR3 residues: CATNGQGAPNCGYTF. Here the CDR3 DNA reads TGTGCCACGAACGGACAGGGCGCTCCAAACTGTGGCTACACCTTC.